This T cell receptor beta chain was sequenced for a study of blood T cells in healthy people across ages (dated by TCRdb to about 2015). Turning to the overall study: In model experiments, template switching captured about one uniquely barcoded TCR beta cDNA molecule for every two T cells. To track age-related changes in TCR beta repertoire diversity, the study relied on deep sequencing normalized with unique cDNA molecular identifiers. The donors were divided into four age groups: young (average around 16 years), middle-aged (over 35), aged (about 56) and long-lived (82). To avoid experimental bias, donors of different ages were spread randomly across the sequencing lanes. Using the same blood draw, the study looked at two additional independent replicas of 1 million unique cDNA reads for two donors, one aged 18 to 29 and the other aged 80 or older.

Libraries were constructed by 5' RACE. Instrument on record: Illumina HiSeq 2500. A second roughly 7 to 11 cycle PCR used a sample-barcoded 5' primer and a J-beta primer mix. A template-switch 5' adaptor carrying 12 random nucleotides introduced a unique molecular identifier onto each TCR beta cDNA molecule. Each sample yielded at least 3 million CDR3-containing paired-end reads. All of the RNA was converted into first-strand cDNA using the Mint cDNA synthesis kit, with a TRBC-specific oligonucleotide serving as the primer. Following uracil-DNA glycosylase treatment, a first 18-cycle PCR with universal primers M1SS and BC2_uni_R was performed on all cDNA. The published analysis was carried out like this. For normalization, 1 million high-quality reads were randomly selected from each sample, with every read carrying a distinct molecular identifier. Instead of being binned into consensus sequences, reads that shared molecular identifiers were thrown out. MiTCR, set to a Q25 quality threshold and the strictest error-elimination algorithm, was used for CDR3 identification, clonotype clustering and error correction. A nonparametric unseen species model using Euler transformation provided a lower-bound estimate of total TCR beta diversity. TCRdb cleaned the public reads at Q25 with fastp, built clones with MiXCR and kept in-frame beta chains. Every entry covers one CDR3 protein and lists the most common genes and DNA from its rows. These V and J calls rely on TCRdb rather than the paper's analysis. The sample table lists 1.5 million to 2 million distinct CDR3 sequences, roughly 50% of them with a count of one. The biggest ten clones account for roughly 2% of the sample.

This clonotype appeared a single time. Its antigen remains unidentified. No much larger clonotype is one base removed from it; base qualities were not supplied. The donors were about 40 Caucasian individuals from Russia, aged roughly 6 to 90 years, who were systemically healthy. Each donor gave approximately 9.3 milliliters of peripheral blood, collected into EDTA-treated Vacutainer tubes. PBMCs were isolated by Ficoll-Paque density-gradient centrifugation, with at least 6.5 million obtained per sample. Total RNA, at least 5 micrograms per sample, was extracted from PBMCs with Trizol reagent. For every donor, flow cytometry on a PBMC aliquot measured the percentage of naive CD45RAhigh/CD27high T cells. General conclusions and limits of the study: Because donor CMV infection status was unknown, age-related changes in expanded clonotypes were potentially confounded. Total diversity estimates from one million sequenced T cells were considered lower bounds and underestimates. There was a strong correlation between observed TCR beta diversity and the percentage of naive T cells measured by flow cytometry. Because profiling used bulk unsorted PBMCs, naive and antigen-experienced compartments could not be compared conclusively. Compared with the aged group, the long-lived group had more naive CD4+ T cells, fewer expanded clones and increased TCR diversity, suggesting age selection. As age increased, observed TCR beta diversity per million T cells dropped in a roughly linear way, and a significant reduction was already evident by age about 36.

CDR1 and CDR2 are drawn from the germline V gene: SGHRS, YFSETQ. From the cysteine up to the phenylalanine, the CDR3 has a length of 14 residues. Of the read, only the CDR3 DNA is kept; its 42 bases are in frame from base 1. The germline V end is reduced by 4 bases and the J end by 7 bases; junction bases left unmatched: 8. Recombination joined TRBV5-1 with TRBJ1-5; TRBD1 lines up with 7 middle nucleotides. The clonotype comes from a woman aged 40 to 50 in good health. The sample consisted of blood. The DNA reads TGCGCCAGCAGCGGGGGGGACAGTGGGCAGCCCCAGCATTTT. It translates as CASSGGDSGQPQHF.